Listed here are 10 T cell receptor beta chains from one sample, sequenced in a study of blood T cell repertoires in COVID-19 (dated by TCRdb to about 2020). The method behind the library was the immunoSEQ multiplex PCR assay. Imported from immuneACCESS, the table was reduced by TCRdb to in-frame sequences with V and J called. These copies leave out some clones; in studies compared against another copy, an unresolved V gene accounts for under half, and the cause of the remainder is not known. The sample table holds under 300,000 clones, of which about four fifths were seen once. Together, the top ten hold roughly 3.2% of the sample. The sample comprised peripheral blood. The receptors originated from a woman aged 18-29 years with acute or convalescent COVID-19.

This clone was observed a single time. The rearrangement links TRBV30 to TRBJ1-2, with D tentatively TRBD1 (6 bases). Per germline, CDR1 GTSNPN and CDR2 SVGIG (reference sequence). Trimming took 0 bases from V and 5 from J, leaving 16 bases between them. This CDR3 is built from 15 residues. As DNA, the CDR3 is TGTGCCTGGAGTGTATCCAACAGGGCGAGATATGGCTACACCTTC. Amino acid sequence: CAWSVSNRARYGYTF.

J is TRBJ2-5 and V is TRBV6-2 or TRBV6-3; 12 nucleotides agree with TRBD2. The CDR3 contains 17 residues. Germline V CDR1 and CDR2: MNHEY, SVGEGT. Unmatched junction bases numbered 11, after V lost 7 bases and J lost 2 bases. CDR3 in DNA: TGTGCCAGCATCCCCGGGGGACTAGCGGGTCTACAAGAGACCCAGTACTTC. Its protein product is CASIPGGLAGLQETQYF.

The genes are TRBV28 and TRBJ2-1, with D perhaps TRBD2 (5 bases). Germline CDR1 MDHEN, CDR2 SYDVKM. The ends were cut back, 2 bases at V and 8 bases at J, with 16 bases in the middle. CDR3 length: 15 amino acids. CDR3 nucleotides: TGTGCCAGCAGTTTAGGGCTAGCAGGAATCGATGAGCAGTTCTTC. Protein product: CASSLGLAGIDEQFF.

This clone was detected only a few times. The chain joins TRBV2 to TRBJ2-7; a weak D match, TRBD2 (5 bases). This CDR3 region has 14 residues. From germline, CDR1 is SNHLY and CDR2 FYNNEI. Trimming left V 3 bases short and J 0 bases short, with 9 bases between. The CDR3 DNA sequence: TGTGCCAGCAGTGACGGCGGGCCCTCCTACGAGCAGTACTTC. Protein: CASSDGGPSYEQYF.

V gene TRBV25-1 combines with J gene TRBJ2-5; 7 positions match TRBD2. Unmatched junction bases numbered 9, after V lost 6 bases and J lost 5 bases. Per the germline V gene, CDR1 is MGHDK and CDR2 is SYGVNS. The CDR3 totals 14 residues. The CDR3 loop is CASSSRDYRETQYF. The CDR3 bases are TGTGCCAGCAGCAGCCGGGACTATAGGGAGACCCAGTACTTC.

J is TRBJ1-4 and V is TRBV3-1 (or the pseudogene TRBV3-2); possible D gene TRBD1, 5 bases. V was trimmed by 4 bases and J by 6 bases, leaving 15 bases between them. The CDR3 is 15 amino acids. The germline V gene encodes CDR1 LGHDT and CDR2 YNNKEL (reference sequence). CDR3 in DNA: TGTGCCAGCAGCCCGCCAGGTGGGGGGGATGAAAAACTGTTTTTT. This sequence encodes CASSPPGGGDEKLFF.

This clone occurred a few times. CDR3 nucleotides: TGTGCCAGCAGCGTAGTATCGGGAGGGATAGGAACCGGGGAGCTGTTTTTT. This translates into CASSVVSGGIGTGELFF. This chain links TRBV9 with TRBJ2-2; the match to TRBD2 covers 8 bases. The J segment lost 5 bases and the V segment lost 0 bases, leaving 9 bases of the junction unmatched. CDR3 size: 17 residues. Germline V gene data show CDR1 as SGDLS and CDR2 as YYNGEE.

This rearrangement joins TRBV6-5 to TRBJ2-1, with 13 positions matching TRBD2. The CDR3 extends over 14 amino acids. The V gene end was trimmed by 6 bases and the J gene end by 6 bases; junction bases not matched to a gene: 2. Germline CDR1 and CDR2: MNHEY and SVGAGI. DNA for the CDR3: TGTGCCAGCAGCAGGACTAGCGGGAGCAATGAGCAGTTCTTC. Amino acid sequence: CASSRTSGSNEQFF.

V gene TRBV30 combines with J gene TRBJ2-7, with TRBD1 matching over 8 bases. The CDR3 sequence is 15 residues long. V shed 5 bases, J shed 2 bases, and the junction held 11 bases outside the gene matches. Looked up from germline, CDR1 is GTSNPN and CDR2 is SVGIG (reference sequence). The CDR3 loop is CAWGWGTGTPYEQYF. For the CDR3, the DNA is TGTGCCTGGGGTTGGGGGACAGGAACCCCCTACGAGCAGTACTTC.

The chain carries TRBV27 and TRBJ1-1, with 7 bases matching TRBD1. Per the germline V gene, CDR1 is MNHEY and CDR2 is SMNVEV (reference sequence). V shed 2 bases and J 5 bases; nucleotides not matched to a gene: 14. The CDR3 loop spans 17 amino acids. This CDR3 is CASSLEGFGARGTEAFF. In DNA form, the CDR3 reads TGTGCCAGCAGTTTAGAGGGTTTTGGGGCCAGGGGGACTGAAGCTTTCTTT.